This passage covers 30 T cell receptor beta chains from one sample sequenced in a study of Ad26.COV2.S vaccination and SARS-CoV-2 variants. TCRdb's table, derived via immunoSEQ multiplex PCR, lists solely in-frame clones and lacks some. The data contain 300,000 to 400,000 clones, around 87% of them singletons. The treatment denotes: roughly 19 received Ad26.COV2.S at low or high dose, single or two shots; 5 received placebo; per-sample allocation not given. Sampling took place 63 days after the first vaccine or placebo injection. The sequences come from peripheral blood, collected in a trial of Ad26.COV2.S vaccine versus placebo. Receptor source: a person between 18 and 65 years old who received the Ad26.COV2.S COVID-19 vaccine or a placebo.

This clone was seen just once. The chain carries TRBV27 and TRBJ1-1; a possible D gene is TRBD1 (5 bases). V shed 9 bases and J shed 4 bases, with 18 bases lying between them. This CDR3 contains 14 residues. In germline, CDR1 is MNHEY, CDR2 SMNVEV (reference sequence). The chain's CDR3 is CASSEGPLTTEAFF. In DNA form, the CDR3 reads TGTGCCAGTAGCGAGGGACCACTGACCACTGAAGCTTTCTTT.

CDR3 amino acids: CASSPWLQGSTGELFF. CDR3 bases: TGTGCCAGCAGCCCGTGGCTACAGGGAAGCACCGGGGAGCTGTTTTTT. The rearrangement uses TRBV5-5 and TRBJ2-2; weak D call: TRBD1 (6 bases). CDR1 and CDR2 from the germline V gene are SGHKS and YYEKEE (reference sequence). V lost 4 bases to trimming and J lost 4 bases, with 17 bases between them. The CDR3 is 16 residues long.

The J gene is TRBJ2-2, the V gene TRBV9, with 8 bases lining up with TRBD2. The CDR3 consists of 16 residues. Germline CDR1 reads SGDLS; CDR2 reads YYNGEE. The V segment lost 2 bases and the J segment 4 bases; nucleotides outside the gene matches: 7. CDR3 amino acids: CASSVGTSGLTGELFF. DNA for the CDR3: TGTGCCAGCAGCGTCGGAACTAGCGGCCTCACCGGGGAGCTGTTTTTT.

This rearrangement joins TRBV6-2 or TRBV6-3 to TRBJ2-7; no clear D gene. Trimming removed 2 bases at V and 6 bases at J, with 8 bases between. CDR3 length: 12 residues. Germline V gene data show CDR1 as MNHEY and CDR2 as SVGEGT. The CDR3 DNA reads TGTGCCAGCAGTTACCCCCGTGGCGAGCAGTACTTC. Its protein product is CASSYPRGEQYF.

This chain joins TRBV6-1 and TRBJ2-1; D not resolved. V lost 2 bases and J lost 9, with 5 bases in between. The germline CDR1 and CDR2 sequences are MNHNS and SASEGT. The CDR3 contains 11 residues. The CDR3 is CASSELSEQFF. CDR3 in DNA: TGTGCCAGCAGTGAACTGTCTGAGCAGTTCTTC.

This rearrangement joins TRBV25-1 to TRBJ2-1; 8 bases match TRBD1. The junction had 12 bases not matched to a gene; V was cut back by 6 bases and J by 8 bases. From germline, CDR1 is MGHDK and CDR2 SYGVNS. CDR3 length: 15 residues. In nucleotides, the CDR3 is TGTGCCAGCAGCGGAGAGGACAGGGATAGTGATGAGCAGTTCTTC. Its translation is CASSGEDRDSDEQFF.

This sequence joins TRBV25-1 and TRBJ1-2; TRBD1 aligns across 7 bases. Germline CDR1 is MGHDK and CDR2 is SYGVNS. V shed 0 bases and J 3 bases; nucleotides not matched to a gene: 4. The CDR3 spans 15 residues. The CDR3 sequence is CASSEYGTEDYGYTF. The CDR3 coding sequence is TGTGCCAGCAGTGAATACGGGACAGAAGACTATGGCTACACCTTC.

In its sample, this clone was seen once. This chain links TRBV5-6 with TRBJ2-5, with D perhaps given as TRBD1 or TRBD2 (5 bases each). This CDR3 contains 14 residues. Deletions cut 1 base from V and 5 bases from J, with 12 bases between. Germline V CDR1 and CDR2: SGHDT, YYEEEE. CDR3 region: CASSLTFEGETQYF. In nucleotides, the CDR3 is TGTGCCAGCAGCTTGACTTTCGAGGGGGAGACCCAGTACTTC.

This rearrangement joins TRBV9 to TRBJ2-3; 10 nucleotides align to TRBD1. The CDR3 sequence is 15 residues long. Germline values: CDR1 SGDLS, CDR2 YYNGEE. Losses at the gene ends were 6 bases for V and 5 bases for J; bases not matched to a gene: 9. This CDR3 is CASTRGDRGRDTQYF. The CDR3 coding sequence is TGTGCCAGCACCCGTGGGGACAGGGGACGAGATACGCAGTATTTT.

As DNA, the CDR3 is TGTGCCAGCAGCCACATCAACACTGAAGCTTTCTTT. Its translation: CASSHINTEAFF. This chain uses TRBV4-2 with TRBJ1-1; D call uncertain. The V gene's germline CDR1 is LGHNA and CDR2 YNFKEQ. Trimming removed 3 bases at V and 2 bases at J, with 4 bases between. The CDR3 spans 12 residues.

The J gene is TRBJ2-7, the V gene TRBV14; D is possibly TRBD1 (6 bases). V lost 0 bases and J lost 4, with 16 bases in between. Germline lookup yields CDR1 SGHDN and CDR2 FVKESK. This CDR3 has 16 amino acids. The CDR3 spells CASSQDVAGTIYEQYF. The DNA for the CDR3 is TGTGCCAGCAGCCAAGATGTGGCCGGGACAATATACGAGCAGTACTTC.

The rearrangement links TRBV4-2 to TRBJ1-3; no firm D call. Germline V gives CDR1 LGHNA, CDR2 YNFKEQ. This CDR3 contains 14 residues. The germline V and J ends were trimmed by 1 base and 1 base, with 5 bases remaining between them. CDR3 protein: CASSQGWSGNTIYF. CDR3 coding DNA: TGTGCCAGCAGCCAAGGCTGGTCTGGAAACACCATATATTTT.

The CDR3 is CASSEGRGLEKETQYF. In nucleotides, the CDR3 is TGTGCCAGCAGTGAAGGGAGGGGACTAGAGAAAGAGACCCAGTACTTC. The chain combines TRBV2 with TRBJ2-5; 8 nucleotides line up with TRBD2. Germline CDR1 SNHLY, CDR2 FYNNEI. The trim removed 1 base at V and 3 bases at J, leaving 7 bases unmatched. CDR3 length: 16 amino acids.

The sample holds one count of this clone. The chain combines TRBV2 with TRBJ2-2; TRBD2 agrees at 12 bases. Germline assignment: CDR1 SNHLY and CDR2 FYNNEI. The CDR3 runs 15 residues. V was pared by 3 bases and J by 4 bases, with 0 bases of the junction left unmatched. This CDR3 reads CASSETSGSTGELFF. The CDR3 DNA follows: TGTGCCAGCAGTGAGACTAGCGGGAGCACCGGGGAGCTGTTTTTT.

This clone has a handful of counts. The CDR3 nucleotides are TGTGCCAGTACGGGGTACGGGGACACTGAAGCTTTCTTT. Translating it yields CASTGYGDTEAFF. The chain employs TRBV19 and TRBJ1-1; D gene unclear. V gave up 7 bases and J gave up 3 bases, with 12 bases separating them. This CDR3 has 13 residues. The germline V gene has CDR1 LNHDA and CDR2 SQIVND (reference sequence).

The chain recombines TRBV12-3 or TRBV12-4 with TRBJ2-5; D is undetermined. V was clipped by 2 bases and J by 4 bases, with 2 bases between them. This CDR3 contains 11 residues. The CDR3 DNA sequence: TGTGCCAGCAGTTTATCAGAGACCCAGTACTTC. Its protein product is CASSLSETQYF.

The rearrangement links TRBV5-6 to TRBJ1-1; 8 nucleotides agree with TRBD1. The CDR3 is made up of 12 amino acids. The ends lost 5 bases at V and 10 bases at J; junction bases unmatched: 7. Germline V CDR1 and CDR2: SGHDT, YYEEEE. CDR3 sequence: CASSSTGVRAFF. The CDR3 region has the DNA TGTGCCAGCAGTTCGACAGGGGTTAGAGCTTTCTTT.

The CDR3 spells CASTVRSTYGYTF. The CDR3 nucleotides are TGTGCCAGTACTGTGCGGTCGACCTATGGCTACACCTTC. The V call is TRBV19, the J call TRBJ1-2, with no clear D. Trimming removed 7 bases from V and 4 bases from J, with 13 bases in between. The CDR3 totals 13 residues. Germline CDR1 LNHDA, CDR2 SQIVND (reference sequence).

The V gene is TRBV7-2, the J gene TRBJ1-5; D is unclear. Germline V CDR1 and CDR2: SGHTA, FQGNSA. The CDR3 is made up of 13 amino acids. V was cut by 3 bases and J by 2 bases, with 5 bases left in between. CDR3 in DNA: TGTGCCAGCAGCTTGGACCGCAATCAGCCCCAGCATTTT. Its translation: CASSLDRNQPQHF.

The rearrangement links TRBV5-1 to TRBJ1-6; D is uncertain. The germline V gene encodes CDR1 SGHRS and CDR2 YFSETQ. The CDR3 spans 16 residues. The V end was cut by 2 bases, the J end by 7 bases, with 16 bases between. CDR3 DNA: TGCGCCAGCAGCTTTATGACGGCAGATGGGAATTCACCCCTCCACTTT. Encoded protein: CASSFMTADGNSPLHF.

The chain uses TRBV19 and TRBJ2-1; a possible D gene is TRBD1 (6 bases). V gave up 6 bases and J gave up 2 bases, with 14 bases separating them. This CDR3 comprises 15 residues. The germline gives CDR1 LNHDA, CDR2 SQIVND (reference sequence). The CDR3 DNA reads TGTGCCAGTAGCCCACAGGGCGGTACCTACAATGAGCAGTTCTTC. This codes for CASSPQGGTYNEQFF. The full variable domain, rest sourced from reference TRBV19 and TRBJ2-1, is DGGITQSPKYLFRKEGQNVTLSCEQNLNHDAMYWYRQDPGQGLRLIYYSQIVNDFQKGDIAEGYSVSREKKESFPLTVTSAQKNPTAFYLCASSPQGGTYNEQFFGPGTRLTVL.

The chain combines TRBV7-3 with TRBJ2-3; 7 bases agree with TRBD2. The CDR3 runs to 15 residues. Losses at the gene ends were 0 bases for V and 4 bases for J; bases not matched to a gene: 4. CDR1 is SGHTA and CDR2 is FQGTGA in the germline V gene. The CDR3 loop reads CASSLTPSGPDTQYF. The CDR3 nucleotides are TGTGCCAGCAGCTTAACGCCTAGCGGCCCAGATACGCAGTATTTT.

The chain carries TRBV6-2 or TRBV6-3 and TRBJ2-1, with D tentatively TRBD2 (5 bases). The CDR3 spans 15 residues. Trimming left V 0 bases short and J 9 bases short, with 15 bases between. From germline, CDR1 is MNHEY and CDR2 SVGEGT. The CDR3 nucleotides are TGTGCCAGCAGTTACTCGAACCCCGGTCGGGGTGAGCAGTTCTTC. It codes for CASSYSNPGRGEQFF.

The chain couples TRBV7-9 to TRBJ2-2, with a tentative D call TRBD1 (7 bases). Germline-derived CDR1 and CDR2 are SEHNR and FQNEAQ (reference sequence). Trimming shortened V by 5 bases and J by 1 base, and 17 bases separated the two germline ends. The CDR3 has 17 amino acids. CDR3 sequence reads: CASSPQEGQMNTGELFF. In DNA, the CDR3 is TGTGCCAGCAGCCCCCAGGAGGGACAGATGAACACCGGGGAGCTGTTTTTT.

The J gene is TRBJ1-1, the V gene TRBV11-3, with D maybe TRBD1 (6 bases). The V gene's germline CDR1 is SGHNT and CDR2 YENEEA. V lost 7 bases and J lost 11, with 17 bases in between. The CDR3 has 12 amino acids. CDR3 bases: TGTGCCAGCAAAGGGACCGGAGGGGGGGCTTTCTTT. Its translation is CASKGTGGGAFF.

In its sample, this clone was seen once. J is TRBJ1-2 and V is TRBV5-4, with 7 bases that match TRBD1. Germline V gives CDR1 SGHNT, CDR2 YYREEE (reference sequence). The CDR3 extends over 12 amino acids. The ends lost 0 bases at V and 12 bases at J; junction bases unmatched: 5. The CDR3: CASSLEGQFNTF. DNA of the CDR3: TGTGCCAGCAGCTTGGAGGGACAGTTTAACACCTTC.

The chain couples TRBV11-2 to TRBJ2-6; a possible D gene is TRBD1 (6 bases). The V end lost 3 bases, the J end lost 9 bases, and 15 bases lay between the germline ends. This CDR3 region has 15 residues. CDR1 SGHAT and CDR2 FQNNGV come from the germline V gene. DNA for the CDR3: TGTGCCAGCAGCTTGATACAGGGAAACGTCAACGTCCTGACTTTC. Its translation: CASSLIQGNVNVLTF.

V is TRBV20-1 and J is TRBJ1-5; D gene uncertain. Between the trimmed V and J ends, which lost 3 bases and 0 bases, there was a span of 9 bases. CDR1 DFQATT and CDR2 SNEGSKA come from the germline V gene (reference sequence). This CDR3 is built from 14 residues. CDR3 protein: CSASRRVSNQPQHF. The CDR3, as DNA: TGCAGTGCTAGTCGTAGAGTTAGCAATCAGCCCCAGCATTTT.

The chain links TRBV6-5 to TRBJ1-6; D gene unclear. Germline assignment: CDR1 MNHEY and CDR2 SVGAGI. The CDR3 consists of 16 residues. Trimming took 2 bases from V and 1 from J, leaving 9 bases between them. DNA for the CDR3: TGTGCCAGCAGTTACGCGGCCGGATCCTATAATTCACCCCTCCACTTT. It codes for CASSYAAGSYNSPLHF.

The CDR3 spells CASSTGDRDNQPQHF. CDR3 DNA sequence: TGTGCCAGCAGCACCGGGGACAGGGATAATCAGCCCCAGCATTTT. The V and J genes are TRBV7-9 and TRBJ1-5; 9 nucleotides agree with TRBD1. J gave up 4 bases and V 5 bases, and 6 bases lay outside the gene matches. The CDR3 runs 15 residues. In germline, CDR1 is SEHNR, CDR2 FQNEAQ (reference sequence).